Sequencing of this TCR beta chain was carried out in a study of shared clonotypes between healthy human individuals. Trimming took 4 bases from V and 3 from J, leaving 20 bases between them. The CDR3 covers 17 residues. Germline CDR1 and CDR2: MDHEN and SYDVKM. Assay: immunoSEQ multiplex PCR; the TCRdb copy retains only in-frame clones and omits some. This sample has roughly 500,000 clones, with 75% to 85% found just once. Sequencing was done on a sample of PBMCs. V and J are TRBV28 and TRBJ2-3; possibly TRBD2 for D (5 bases). This sequence originates from a woman aged 40 to 50 in good health. Some clones in this sample may be carry-over from other donors' samples. In DNA form, the CDR3 reads TGTGCCAGCAGTTCTATGGGGTTTGGCGGCGGGACAGATACGCAGTATTTT. This sequence encodes CASSSMGFGGGTDTQYF.